This is a list of T cell receptor beta chains from one sample in a study of blood T cell repertoires in COVID-19. Measured with immunoSEQ multiplex PCR; TCRdb has only the in-frame clones, and not every one. The sample consists of about 480,000 clones, roughly nine tenths of them appearing once. Sequencing input: peripheral blood. These receptors originate from a man younger than 35 with COVID-19, enrolled during active disease. Both conserved end residues are part of each CDR3. A D gene is named only where the DNA matches it firmly. Only part of the rows carry a size: once, few, many, or a class if the clone is expanded.

d_call: TRBD1
j_call: TRBJ1-1
clone_size: -
v_call: TRBV3-1/TRBV3-2
cdr3_nt: TGTGCCAGCAGCCACTCACAGGGGGCTGAAGCTTTCTTT
cdr3_aa: CASSHSQGAEAFF

d_call: -
j_call: TRBJ2-5
clone_size: -
v_call: TRBV3-1/TRBV3-2
cdr3_nt: TGTGCCAGCAGCCAAGATGGGGCGGGGCGCAGTCCGGGGGAGACCCAGTACTTC
cdr3_aa: CASSQDGAGRSPGETQYF

d_call: -
j_call: TRBJ2-3
clone_size: -
v_call: TRBV11-3
cdr3_nt: TGTGCCAGCAGCTTGACGGGTGACACAGATACGCAGTATTTT
cdr3_aa: CASSLTGDTDTQYF

d_call: TRBD1
j_call: TRBJ1-6
clone_size: once
v_call: TRBV2
cdr3_nt: TGTGCCAGCAGTGCGACAGGGAATTCACCCCTCCACTTT
cdr3_aa: CASSATGNSPLHF

d_call: -
j_call: TRBJ2-2
clone_size: -
v_call: TRBV5-1
cdr3_nt: TGCGCCAGCAGCTTAGCGGGCGGTCACACCGGGGAGCTGTTTTTT
cdr3_aa: CASSLAGGHTGELFF

d_call: -
j_call: TRBJ2-5
clone_size: -
v_call: TRBV7-9
cdr3_nt: TGTGCCAGCAGCTTACCAGGGTACCAAGAGACCCAGTACTTC
cdr3_aa: CASSLPGYQETQYF

d_call: TRBD1
j_call: TRBJ1-4
clone_size: -
v_call: TRBV5-5
cdr3_nt: TGTGCCAGCAGCTACCGGACAGGGGAGGAAACTAATGAAAAACTGTTTTTT
cdr3_aa: CASSYRTGEETNEKLFF

d_call: TRBD1
j_call: TRBJ2-2
clone_size: -
v_call: TRBV9
cdr3_nt: TGTGCCAGCCGTCCGGACAGGTCGAACACCGGGGAGCTGTTTTTT
cdr3_aa: CASRPDRSNTGELFF

d_call: TRBD2
j_call: TRBJ2-1
clone_size: -
v_call: TRBV11-2
cdr3_nt: TGTGCCAGCAGCTTTATGGAATGGGGGACTAGCGGGTACAATGAGCAGTTCTTC
cdr3_aa: CASSFMEWGTSGYNEQFF

d_call: -
j_call: TRBJ2-6
clone_size: -
v_call: TRBV11-3
cdr3_nt: TGTGCCAGCAGCCCAGGGATCTCTGGGGCCAACGTCCTGACTTTC
cdr3_aa: CASSPGISGANVLTF

d_call: -
j_call: TRBJ1-1
clone_size: -
v_call: TRBV28
cdr3_nt: TGTGCCAGCAGACAAAGTTGGGGGCTAGCTTTCTTT
cdr3_aa: CASRQSWGLAFF

d_call: TRBD2
j_call: TRBJ2-3
clone_size: -
v_call: TRBV5-4
cdr3_nt: TGTGCCAGCAGCTTGAAACTAGCGGGATTAGATACGCAGTATTTT
cdr3_aa: CASSLKLAGLDTQYF

d_call: -
j_call: TRBJ2-7
clone_size: -
v_call: TRBV21-1
cdr3_nt: TGTGCCAGCATCCTACAGCGTCTAGCGGGAGGCGCATACGAGCAGTACTTC
cdr3_aa: CASILQRLAGGAYEQYF

d_call: TRBD1
j_call: TRBJ2-2
clone_size: -
v_call: TRBV4-1
cdr3_nt: TGCGCCAGCAGCCAAGAGTGGGCAGGGGGCCACGGGGAGCTGTTTTTT
cdr3_aa: CASSQEWAGGHGELFF

d_call: -
j_call: TRBJ2-7
clone_size: once
v_call: TRBV18
cdr3_nt: TGTGCCAGCTCACGATTCGAGACGGGACTTACCTACGAGCAGTACTTC
cdr3_aa: CASSRFETGLTYEQYF

d_call: TRBD2
j_call: TRBJ2-5
clone_size: -
v_call: TRBV11-2
cdr3_nt: TGTGCCAGCAGCTTAGCCTTAAGCGGGGGGGAGACCCAGTACTTC
cdr3_aa: CASSLALSGGETQYF

d_call: TRBD2
j_call: TRBJ2-3
clone_size: -
v_call: TRBV11-3
cdr3_nt: TGTGCCAGCAGCAACCCCTTTAGCGGGAGGGAAAGCACAGATACGCAGTATTTT
cdr3_aa: CASSNPFSGRESTDTQYF

d_call: -
j_call: TRBJ1-2
clone_size: once
v_call: TRBV2
cdr3_nt: TGTGCCAGCAGTGATCTCGGCGGATCTTATGGCTACACCTTC
cdr3_aa: CASSDLGGSYGYTF

d_call: -
j_call: TRBJ2-1
clone_size: -
v_call: TRBV9
cdr3_nt: TGTGCCAGCAGCGCACAGAGAACGACCTACAATGAGCAGTTCTTC
cdr3_aa: CASSAQRTTYNEQFF

d_call: TRBD2
j_call: TRBJ2-3
clone_size: -
v_call: TRBV5-4
cdr3_nt: TGTGCCAGCAGCCGACCGGAGGGACTAGCGGGGGCAGATACGCAGTATTTT
cdr3_aa: CASSRPEGLAGADTQYF

d_call: -
j_call: TRBJ2-1
clone_size: -
v_call: TRBV11-2
cdr3_nt: TGTGCCAGCAGCTTAGTAGGGGGGGCCGGCAATGAGCAGTTCTTC
cdr3_aa: CASSLVGGAGNEQFF

d_call: TRBD1
j_call: TRBJ1-3
clone_size: -
v_call: TRBV5-1
cdr3_nt: TGCGCCAGCAGCTCTGCGGGAGGACAGGTTTTCTCTGGAAACACCATATATTTT
cdr3_aa: CASSSAGGQVFSGNTIYF